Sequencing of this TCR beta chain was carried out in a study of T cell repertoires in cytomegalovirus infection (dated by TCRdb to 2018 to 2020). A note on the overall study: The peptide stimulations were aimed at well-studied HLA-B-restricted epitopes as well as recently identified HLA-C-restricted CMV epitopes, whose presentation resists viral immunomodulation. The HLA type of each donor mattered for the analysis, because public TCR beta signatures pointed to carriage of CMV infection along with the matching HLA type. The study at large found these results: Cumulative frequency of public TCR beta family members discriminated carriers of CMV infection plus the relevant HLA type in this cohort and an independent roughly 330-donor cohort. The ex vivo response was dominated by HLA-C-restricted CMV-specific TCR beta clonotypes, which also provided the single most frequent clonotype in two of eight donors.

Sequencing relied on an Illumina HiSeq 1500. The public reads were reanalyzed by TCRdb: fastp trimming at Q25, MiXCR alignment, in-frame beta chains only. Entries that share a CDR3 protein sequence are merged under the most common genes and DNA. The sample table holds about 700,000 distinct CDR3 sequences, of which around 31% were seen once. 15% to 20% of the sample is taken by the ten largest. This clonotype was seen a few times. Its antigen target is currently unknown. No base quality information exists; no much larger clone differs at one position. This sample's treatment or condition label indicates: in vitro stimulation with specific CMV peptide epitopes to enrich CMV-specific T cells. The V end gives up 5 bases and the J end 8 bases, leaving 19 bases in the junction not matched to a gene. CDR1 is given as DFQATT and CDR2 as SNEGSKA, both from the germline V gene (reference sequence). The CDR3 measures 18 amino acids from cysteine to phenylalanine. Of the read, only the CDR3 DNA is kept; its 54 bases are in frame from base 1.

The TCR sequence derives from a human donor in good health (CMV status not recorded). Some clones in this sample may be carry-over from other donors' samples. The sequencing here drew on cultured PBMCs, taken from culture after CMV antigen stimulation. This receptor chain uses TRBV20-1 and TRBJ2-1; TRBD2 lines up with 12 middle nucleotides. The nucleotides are TGCAGTGCTCCGCCTGCTAGCGGGAGGGCCAAAGTAGTCGATGAGCAGTTCTTC. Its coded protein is CSAPPASGRAKVVDEQFF.